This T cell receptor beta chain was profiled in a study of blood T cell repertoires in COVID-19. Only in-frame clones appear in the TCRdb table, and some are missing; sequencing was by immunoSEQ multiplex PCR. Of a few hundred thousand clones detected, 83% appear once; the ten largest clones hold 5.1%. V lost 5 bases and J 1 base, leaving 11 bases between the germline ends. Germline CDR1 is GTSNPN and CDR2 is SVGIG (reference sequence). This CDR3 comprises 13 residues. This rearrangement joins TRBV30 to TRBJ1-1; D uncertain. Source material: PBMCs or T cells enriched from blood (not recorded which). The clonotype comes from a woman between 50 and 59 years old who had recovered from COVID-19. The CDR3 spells CAWAGLPNTEAFF. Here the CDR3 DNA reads TGTGCCTGGGCAGGCTTACCGAACACTGAAGCTTTCTTT.